This T cell receptor (beta chain) was documented in a study of T cells in Graves' hyperthyroidism and ophthalmopathy (dated by TCRdb to about 2019). In terms of the full investigation: Peripheral blood was sampled at the time of initial diagnosis, prior to any treatment. TCR V-J signatures able to tell the groups apart were searched for in a discovery cohort of 100 or so patients, of whom 40 to 45 had Graves' ophthalmopathy and 55 to 65 had stable Graves' hyperthyroidism. Whether ophthalmopathy could be predicted prospectively was tested in an independent validation cohort made up of about 18 hyperthyroidism patients plus 17 patients who later progressed to ophthalmopathy. The 100 discovery patients were divided at random into training and test sets in a 7:3 ratio. In more than five Graves' hyperthyroidism patients, the study also compared T-cell repertoires from thyroid tissue with T-cell repertoires from blood. After blood sampling, hyperthyroidism patients were treated with methimazole at a starting dose of 30 mg daily, and ophthalmopathy patients were treated with high-dose intravenous methylprednisolone. According to the paper, TCR Vbeta CDR3 sequencing was carried out on over 130 peripheral blood samples, which came from around 43 ophthalmopathy, approximately 78 hyperthyroidism and about 17 progressor patients.

According to the germline V gene, CDR1 reads SGDLS and CDR2 reads YYNGEE. V sheds 4 bases and J sheds 4 bases, leaving 12 bases between their ends. Inclusive of the bounding cysteine and phenylalanine, the CDR3 is 13 residues long. Only the CDR3 portion is preserved as DNA: 39 bases, with reading frame beginning at the first base. The study at large found these results: Sample size was not statistically predetermined, and blinding of investigators to group allocation was not performed. A 13 V-J signature model separated ophthalmopathy from stable hyperthyroidism, with over 85% sensitivity and about 81% specificity in cross-validation and 80%/75% in testing. In validation, the model predicted progression to ophthalmopathy a median of about 5.9 months before onset, with about 71% sensitivity and almost 75% specificity. Most expanded thyroid clonotypes (frequency above 0.001) were also found in blood, which suggests that blood repertoires may mirror thyroid immune responses.

Stable Graves' hyperthyroidism was defined as the absence of progression to ophthalmopathy over 18 months of follow-up. Hyperthyroidism patients were newly diagnosed, had a disease duration of under 2 months, and were aged 18 to 65 years. Patients with uncontrolled infections, other autoimmune diseases, pregnancy or lactation were excluded. Diagnoses were established on the basis of clinical symptoms, serum thyroxine and TRAb, thyroid ultrasound, and orbital computed tomography. Ficoll-Paque density gradient centrifugation was used to isolate PBMCs from around 10 ml of fresh peripheral blood. Total RNA was extracted using Trizol reagent, and RNA quality was assessed on an Agilent 2100 Bioanalyzer. This clonotype was picked up a small number of times. Its antigen specificity is not known. Per-nucleotide qualities are absent, and no much larger clonotype sits a single base away. Amplification of TCR beta CDR3 regions was carried out from RNA transcripts. The first round of RT-PCR for the TCR CDR3 was performed with the HTBI primer set and the Qiagen OneStep RT-PCR kit. A second multiplex PCR round built the libraries, followed by size selection and purification. Libraries were sequenced paired-end with 100 bp reads on an Illumina HiSeq2000. As for the original processing: SOAPnuke was used to process the raw data, throwing out any read that contained adapters or uncalled bases, had a mean Phred below 15, or lacked an exact constant-primer or identifier match. COPE v1.2.5 was used to merge high-quality paired reads, and clonotypes were defined as unique nucleotide sequences. MiTCR v1.1 was used to align clonotypes to the IMGT TRBV, TRBD and TRBJ reference segments. The analysis included only V-J combinations with a frequency above 0.0001, which together covered around 99% of the repertoires. A TCS score was defined as the ratio between F50 (clonal expansion) and ExV (chaos), using BLOSUM62-based TCRdist between CDR3 peptides within each V-J. Welch's t-statistics and random forest reduced just over 500 V-J features to 13, which were used in a naive Bayes classifier (R e1071). TCRdb cleaned the public reads at Q25 with fastp, built clones with MiXCR and kept in-frame beta chains. Rows are combined by CDR3 protein, so each entry shows the most common genes and DNA. The V and J calls were determined by TCRdb, not by the authors. The sample table lists a few hundred thousand distinct CDR3 sequences, about 15% of them with a count of one. Of the sample, over 11% is held by the ten largest clones.

The rearranged segments are TRBV9 and TRBJ2-7, and TRBD2 may be the D gene, going by 6 matching bases. Sequenced input: blood. This receptor was taken from a woman aged 40 to 50 with Graves' hyperthyroidism. For the CDR3, the sequence is CASSFSGEYEQYF. In nucleotides, the sequence is TGTGCCAGCAGCTTTTCGGGAGAGTACGAGCAGTACTTC. Joined to the reference TRBV9 and TRBJ2-7 proteins, this CDR3 gives the full variable domain: DSGVTQTPKHLITATGQRVTLRCSPRSGDLSVYWYQQSLDQGLQFLIQYYNGEERAKGNILERFSAQQFPDLHSELNLSSLELGDSALYFCASSFSGEYEQYFGPGTRLTVT.